These 27 T cell receptor beta chains share one sample of origin, sequenced in a study of CD8+ T cells in alopecia areata. The authors extracted RNA and reverse transcribed it into cDNA as the sequencing template. The data were produced by immunoSEQ multiplex PCR, yet TCRdb's version contains in-frame clones alone and is incomplete. The top ten clones hold 12% to 15% of a sample with 150,000 to 200,000 clones, about 60% of them seen once. The treatment is: oral pan-JAK inhibitor, 5-10 mg twice daily. This sample comprised CD4+ T cells sorted from blood, obtained at week 24, from a patient treated with tofacitinib. All receptors derive from a human donor with alopecia areata.

This chain uses TRBV29-1 with TRBJ2-7; D is ambiguous. V was trimmed by 4 bases and J by 2 bases, leaving 9 bases between them. CDR1 is SQVTM and CDR2 is ANQGSEA in the germline V gene. CDR3 length equals 12 residues. The CDR3 sequence is CSVGLRPYEQYF. For the CDR3, the DNA is TGCAGCGTTGGTCTCAGGCCCTACGAGCAGTACTTC.

The chain carries TRBV5-4 and TRBJ2-5; TRBD1 aligns across 8 bases. Looked up from germline, CDR1 is SGHNT and CDR2 is YYREEE (reference sequence). This CDR3 is built from 15 residues. After removal of 5 bases from V and 5 bases from J, the junction contained 11 bases not matched to a gene. The CDR3, as DNA: TGTGCCAGCAGGCCTGGACAGGGAATTTTGGAGACCCAGTACTTC. Amino acid sequence: CASRPGQGILETQYF.

The CDR3, as DNA: TGTGCCAGCAGCGTACAGACCGGGACAGGAAATGAAAAACTGTTTTTT. Encoded protein: CASSVQTGTGNEKLFF. The chain is built from TRBV7-9 and TRBJ1-4, with TRBD1 matching 8 bases. J was trimmed by 5 bases and V by 5 bases; bases with no gene match: 10. The germline V gene encodes CDR1 SEHNR and CDR2 FQNEAQ (reference sequence). The CDR3 sequence is 16 residues long.

The rearrangement joins TRBV29-1 to TRBJ1-1; D may be TRBD1 (5 bases). The CDR3 has 14 residues. Trimming cost V 6 bases and J 0 bases, with 14 bases left between them. Germline CDR1 SQVTM, CDR2 ANQGSEA. CDR3 coding DNA: TGCAGCGTAGACCACAGGATTATGAACACTGAAGCTTTCTTT. Translating it yields CSVDHRIMNTEAFF.

This chain connects TRBV19 to TRBJ1-5; 7 bases agree with TRBD1. V trimming: 3 bases; J trimming: 2 bases; junction bases outside the gene matches: 10. Germline CDR1 LNHDA, CDR2 SQIVND (reference sequence). The CDR3 length is 17 residues. Here the CDR3 reads CASSMQSTGPGNQPQHF. The CDR3 DNA follows: TGTGCCAGTAGTATGCAATCGACAGGGCCGGGCAATCAGCCCCAGCATTTT.

This clone was picked up a small number of times. The genes are TRBV6-4 and TRBJ2-6; D is undetermined. Germline V CDR1 and CDR2: MRHNA, SNTAGT. V shed 4 bases and J shed 2 bases, with 6 bases lying between them. The CDR3 has 14 residues. The CDR3 coding sequence is TGTGCCAGCAGTGCTTCCCCTGGGGCCAACGTCCTGACTTTC. Amino acid sequence: CASSASPGANVLTF.

The genes are TRBV10-3 and TRBJ2-7; TRBD2 matches 7 bases. Germline CDR1 reads ENHRY; CDR2 reads SYGVKD. With V trimmed by 5 bases and J by 3 bases, 10 bases remained unmatched. This CDR3 contains 15 residues. The CDR3 spells CAISPETGTNYEQYF. The CDR3 bases are TGTGCCATCAGTCCTGAAACCGGGACTAACTACGAGCAGTACTTC.

This chain uses TRBV19 with TRBJ1-2; TRBD1 matches at 9 bases. The CDR3 is 14 residues long. CDR1 LNHDA and CDR2 SQIVND come from the germline V gene (reference sequence). The V and J ends lost 5 bases and 2 bases, in that order; junction bases with no gene match: 3. The CDR3 DNA sequence: TGTGCCAGTAGTTCCGACAGGGGGAACTATGGCTACACCTTC. Protein: CASSSDRGNYGYTF.

As concerns this clone: In the same sample, other DNA sequences code for this CDR3. This rearrangement joins TRBV29-1 to TRBJ1-1; D uncertain. Trimming left V 3 bases short and J 6 bases short, with 8 bases between. The CDR3 extends over 11 amino acids. Germline V CDR1 and CDR2: SQVTM, ANQGSEA. In nucleotides, the CDR3 is TGCAGCGTTGATTCTGGGGCTGAAGCTTTCTTT. Amino acids: CSVDSGAEAFF.

J is TRBJ2-7 and V is TRBV25-1; D is undetermined. The germline V gene encodes CDR1 MGHDK and CDR2 SYGVNS. CDR3 length: 15 amino acids. Trimming stripped 6 bases from V and 2 bases from J, with 17 bases between. The CDR3 reads CASSASNTQAYEQYF. CDR3 bases: TGTGCCAGCAGCGCGTCAAATACACAAGCCTACGAGCAGTACTTC.

The genes are TRBV27 and TRBJ1-2; the D gene is possibly TRBD1 (6 bases). This CDR3 spans 13 amino acids. CDR1 and CDR2 from the germline V gene are MNHEY and SMNVEV (reference sequence). Deletions cut 6 bases from V and 4 bases from J, with 12 bases between. The CDR3 region has the DNA TGTGCCAGCAGCCTTACAGGGCGCTATGGCTACACCTTC. Amino acids: CASSLTGRYGYTF.

This clone turned up a few times. CDR3 sequence: CAWSVSPNTGELFF. The CDR3 DNA reads as TGTGCCTGGAGTGTATCCCCGAACACCGGGGAGCTGTTTTTT. The chain is built from TRBV30 and TRBJ2-2; D gene uncertain. CDR1 and CDR2 from the germline V gene are GTSNPN and SVGIG (reference sequence). The length of the CDR3 is 14 residues. The V and J ends lost 0 bases and 0 bases respectively, with 5 bases between them.

This clone was counted a single time. The gene calls are TRBV7-8 and TRBJ2-2; D tentatively reads TRBD1 or TRBD2 (5 bases each). The germline V gene encodes CDR1 SGHVS and CDR2 FQNEAQ. V was trimmed by 5 bases and J by 0 bases, leaving 13 bases between them. This CDR3 comprises 16 residues. The CDR3 region is CASSRDGATNTGELFF. The DNA of the CDR3 is TGTGCCAGCAGCCGAGACGGGGCCACGAACACCGGGGAGCTGTTTTTT.

This clone was detected only a few times. The genes are TRBV19 and TRBJ2-4; TRBD1 agrees at 7 bases. Losses at the gene ends were 5 bases for V and 3 bases for J; bases not matched to a gene: 7. Germline V lookup: CDR1 LNHDA, CDR2 SQIVND (reference sequence). The CDR3 contains 15 residues. The CDR3 region has the DNA TGTGCCAGTAGTGTCGTGCACAGGGGCAAAAACATTCAGTACTTC. Its translation is CASSVVHRGKNIQYF.

This clone was counted between two and nine times. The V and J genes are TRBV21-1 and TRBJ1-2; the table's D call of TRBD1 was not tested on the DNA. TRBV21-1 is a documented pseudogene. The CDR3 runs to 14 residues. The CDR3 protein is CASSKAGHFYGYTF. The CDR3 nucleotides are TGTGCCAGCAGCAAAGCCGGACATTTCTATGGCTACACCTTC.

The V and J genes are TRBV27 and TRBJ2-7; 10 bases line up with TRBD1. Germline V gene sequence: CDR1 MNHEY, CDR2 SMNVEV (reference sequence). V shed 6 bases, J shed 5 bases, and the junction held 10 bases outside the gene matches. The CDR3 has 15 amino acids. The CDR3 DNA reads TGTGCCAGCAGGCGAACCGGGACAGGGGACCACGAGCAGTACTTC. Its translation is CASRRTGTGDHEQYF.

J is TRBJ2-5 and V is TRBV25-1; D may be TRBD2 (6 bases). The germline V and J ends were trimmed by 8 bases and 4 bases, with 14 bases remaining between them. Germline V CDR1 and CDR2: MGHDK, SYGVNS. The CDR3 is 13 residues long. The CDR3: CASGEVGLETQYF. The CDR3 region has the DNA TGTGCCAGCGGGGAGGTGGGGTTAGAGACCCAGTACTTC.

This clone was seen only a few times. The chain is built from TRBV2 and TRBJ1-5, with 9 bases fitting TRBD1. The germline CDR1 and CDR2 sequences are SNHLY and FYNNEI. The CDR3 is made up of 16 amino acids. J was trimmed by 7 bases and V by 0 bases; bases with no gene match: 7. CDR3 DNA sequence: TGTGCCAGCAGTGAAGCGGGGGACAGGGTTGGGCAGCCCCAGCATTTT. It codes for CASSEAGDRVGQPQHF.

The chain uses TRBV4-1 and TRBJ2-1; D may match TRBD1 or TRBD2 (5 bases each). Trimming removed 1 base from V and 10 bases from J, with 11 bases in between. Germline lookup yields CDR1 MGHRA and CDR2 YSYEKL. The CDR3 runs to 13 residues. CDR3 protein: CASSQVGRPEQFF. DNA for the CDR3: TGCGCCAGCAGCCAAGTGGGACGGCCGGAGCAGTTCTTC.

The chain couples TRBV21-1 to TRBJ2-7; the DNA was not compared with TRBD1, the D call given in the table. TRBV21-1 is a known pseudogene. This CDR3 is built from 14 residues. The CDR3 coding sequence is TGTGCCAGCAGCCGGGGACAGAACTTCTACGAGCAGTACTTC. This encodes CASSRGQNFYEQYF.

In this sample, this clone turned up once. The chain is built from TRBV27 and TRBJ1-2; no clear D gene. Germline lookup yields CDR1 MNHEY and CDR2 SMNVEV (reference sequence). Trimming left V 5 bases short and J 3 bases short, with 13 bases between. This CDR3 region has 14 residues. The CDR3 reads CASSARKAHYGYTF. CDR3 nucleotides: TGTGCCAGCAGTGCGCGGAAGGCCCACTATGGCTACACCTTC.

CDR3 region: CASSSRGGLGTGELFF. The CDR3 DNA follows: TGTGCCAGTAGTTCGCGGGGGGGCCTCGGGACCGGGGAGCTGTTTTTT. This chain uses TRBV19 with TRBJ2-2, with 9 positions matching TRBD2. V was pared by 5 bases and J by 5 bases, with 9 bases of the junction left unmatched. CDR1 and CDR2 (germline): LNHDA, SQIVND (reference sequence). This CDR3 is built from 16 residues.

V is TRBV13 and J is TRBJ2-1, with 12 bases that match TRBD2. CDR1 PRHDT and CDR2 FYEKMQ come from the germline V gene (reference sequence). J gave up 2 bases and V 5 bases, and 7 bases lay outside the gene matches. This CDR3 contains 17 residues. The CDR3 sequence: CASSMPGLAGPYNEQFF. The CDR3 DNA reads TGTGCCAGCAGCATGCCGGGACTAGCGGGCCCCTACAATGAGCAGTTCTTC.

The V gene is TRBV25-1, the J gene TRBJ1-2; D is ambiguous. V gave up 5 bases and J gave up 4 bases, with 8 bases separating them. CDR1 is MGHDK and CDR2 is SYGVNS in the germline V gene. The CDR3 contains 12 residues. CDR3 in amino acids: CASSPEGYGYTF. CDR3 nucleotides: TGTGCCAGCAGTCCTGAAGGCTATGGCTACACCTTC.

There are a few counts of this clone. V is TRBV29-1 and J is TRBJ1-1; D ambiguous. Per germline, CDR1 SQVTM and CDR2 ANQGSEA. Trimming removed 3 bases from V and 4 bases from J, with 9 bases in between. This CDR3 is built from 12 residues. The CDR3 DNA is TGCAGCGTTGATGGCAGCGCCACTGAAGCTTTCTTT. It specifies CSVDGSATEAFF.

The chain has TRBV30 and TRBJ2-3; 7 bases fit TRBD2. Germline lookup yields CDR1 GTSNPN and CDR2 SVGIG (reference sequence). Unmatched junction bases numbered 7, after V lost 6 bases and J lost 1 base. The CDR3 loop spans 14 amino acids. CDR3 amino acids: CACSAGSRTDTQYF. For the CDR3, the DNA is TGTGCCTGTTCAGCGGGGTCTCGCACAGATACGCAGTATTTT.

The chain combines TRBV7-8 with TRBJ2-5; tentatively, D is TRBD1 or TRBD2 (5 bases each). In germline, CDR1 is SGHVS, CDR2 FQNEAQ. This CDR3 contains 14 residues. With 2 bases removed from V and 5 bases from J, the gap between germline ends came to 12 bases. In DNA, the CDR3 is TGTGCCAGCAGCTTATCAGGGAGACAGGAGACCCAGTACTTC. Translated: CASSLSGRQETQYF.